This TCR beta chain was observed in a study of T cell changes during pregnancy in multiple sclerosis. Assay used: immunoSEQ multiplex PCR; TCRdb lists only in-frame clones, some missing. The sample gives some 5,300 clones, approximately 80% of which show up once; approximately 15% is in the top ten. The germline CDR1 and CDR2 sequences are MRHNA and SNTAGT. After removal of 0 bases from V and 7 bases from J, the junction contained 15 bases not matched to a gene. This CDR3 is 18 amino acids long. The source of this sequence is a female donor in good health, enrolled as a control in a pregnancy study. The chain joins TRBV6-4 to TRBJ2-1; TRBD2 aligns across 7 bases. The sequences come from CD8+ T cells from peripheral blood mononuclear cells, collected in the second trimester of pregnancy. The CDR3 region has the DNA TGTGCCAGCAGTGACTCGGGGTGGCGGGGGTCGGAGGTAAATGAGCAGTTCTTC. As protein: CASSDSGWRGSEVNEQFF.